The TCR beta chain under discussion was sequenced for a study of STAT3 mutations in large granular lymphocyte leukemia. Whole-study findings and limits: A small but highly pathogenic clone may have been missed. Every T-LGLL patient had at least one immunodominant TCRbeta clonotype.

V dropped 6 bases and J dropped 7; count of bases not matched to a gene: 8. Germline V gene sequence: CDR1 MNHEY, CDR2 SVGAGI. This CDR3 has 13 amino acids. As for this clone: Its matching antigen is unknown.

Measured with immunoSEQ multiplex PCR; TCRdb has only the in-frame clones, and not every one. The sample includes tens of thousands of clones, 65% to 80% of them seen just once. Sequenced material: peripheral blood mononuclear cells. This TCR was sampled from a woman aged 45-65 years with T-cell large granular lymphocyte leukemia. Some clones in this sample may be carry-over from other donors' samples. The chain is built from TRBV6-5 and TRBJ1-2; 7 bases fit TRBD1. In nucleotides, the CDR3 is TGTGCCAGCAGGCCCACAGGGGTAGGTGGCTACACCTTC. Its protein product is CASRPTGVGGYTF.